This T cell receptor beta chain came from a study of T cell responses to AZD1222 COVID-19 vaccine. Study-level results: Regions 160-218 and 743-854 held dominance among vaccine-associated CD4 TCRs, which spanned spike. Spike-specific TCR breadth rose after two AZD1222 doses, and depth rose as well.

Germline V gene lookup returns CDR1 SGDLS and CDR2 YYNGEE. The CDR3 totals 14 residues. The V gene lost 7 bases and the J gene lost 0 bases, with 11 bases spanning the gap. TCRdb's copy holds only in-frame clones and misses some; the assay was immunoSEQ multiplex PCR. The repertoire holds 80,000 to 90,000 clones, around 90% seen once, with approximately 5.2% in the top ten. This clone has just a few counts. Its antigen is still unknown. The origin of this receptor is an adult in good health. This chain joins TRBV9 and TRBJ1-3, with D maybe TRBD1 (5 bases). The specimen was peripheral blood, collected on day 0 of AZD1222 vaccination. The chain's CDR3 is CASPQGVSGNTIYF. The CDR3 DNA is TGTGCCAGCCCTCAAGGGGTCTCTGGAAACACCATATATTTT.